The 14 T cell receptor beta chains given below trace back to one sample, sequenced in a study of blood T cell repertoires in COVID-19. The table came from immunoSEQ multiplex PCR; TCRdb's copy has only in-frame clones and leaves some out. The data show roughly 52,000 clones, roughly 90% seen once. Input material: peripheral blood. Receptors originate from a man aged 55 to 69 with active COVID-19.

The chain is built from TRBV7-8 and TRBJ1-2; TRBD1 matches at 10 bases. The CDR3 runs 19 residues. V was pared by 0 bases and J by 4 bases, with 14 bases of the junction left unmatched. From germline, CDR1 is SGHVS and CDR2 FQNEAQ. The CDR3 DNA reads TGTGCCAGCAGCTTAGCCCAAGACAGGGGGCTAGGGTGGGGCTATGGCTACACCTTC. Translated, it gives CASSLAQDRGLGWGYGYTF.

V gene TRBV10-2 combines with J gene TRBJ2-7; TRBD1 is a possible D gene (5 bases). Looked up from germline, CDR1 is WSHSY and CDR2 is SAAADI. The CDR3 spans 15 residues. Trimming cost V 7 bases and J 1 base, with 17 bases left between them. In DNA, the CDR3 is TGCGCCAGCAAGGTTGGTACAGGAGCTTCCTACGAGCAGTACTTC. Its translation: CASKVGTGASYEQYF.

V and J are TRBV24-1 and TRBJ2-3, with 11 positions matching TRBD1. In germline, CDR1 is KGHDR, CDR2 SFDVKD. This CDR3 is 15 amino acids long. V was pared by 7 bases and J by 6 bases, with 8 bases of the junction left unmatched. CDR3 coding DNA: TGTGCCACCAGGGCCTGGGACAGGGGGTGTGATACGCAGTATTTT. Amino acid sequence: CATRAWDRGCDTQYF.

This sequence joins TRBV6-2 or TRBV6-3 and TRBJ2-7; the match to TRBD2 covers 11 bases. The germline V gene encodes CDR1 MNHEY and CDR2 SVGEGT. The CDR3 runs to 14 residues. Trimming at V came to 6 bases and at J to 2 bases, leaving 3 bases not matched to a gene. CDR3 sequence reads: CASSFSGRAYEQYF. CDR3 nucleotide sequence: TGTGCCAGCAGCTTTAGCGGGAGGGCCTACGAGCAGTACTTC.

The chain couples TRBV5-6 to TRBJ2-2; 8 positions match TRBD1. Germline assignment: CDR1 SGHDT and CDR2 YYEEEE. This CDR3 is built from 15 residues. The V segment lost 5 bases and the J segment 6 bases; nucleotides outside the gene matches: 9. Here the CDR3 DNA reads TGTGCCAGCAGAGTGGCGACAGGGGCGGCCGGGGAGCTGTTTTTT. Its protein is CASRVATGAAGELFF.

The chain carries TRBV4-2 and TRBJ1-2; 7 bases map to TRBD1. There are 15 residues in the CDR3. The germline CDR1 and CDR2 sequences are LGHNA and YNFKEQ. V gave up 0 bases and J gave up 8 bases; unmatched junction bases: 9. The DNA for the CDR3 is TGTGCCAGCAGCCAAGAAGCCGAGACAGGGCGAGGCTACACCTTC. Translated, it gives CASSQEAETGRGYTF.

V usage is TRBV2 and J usage is TRBJ2-5; 11 bases align to TRBD2. The CDR3 runs 16 residues. The junction had 7 bases not matched to a gene; V was cut back by 3 bases and J by 4 bases. Germline CDR1 is SNHLY and CDR2 is FYNNEI. The CDR3 bases are TGTGCCAGCAGTGATGCACTAGCGGGAGTTGGAGAGACCCAGTACTTC. Its protein product is CASSDALAGVGETQYF.

The chain has TRBV15 and TRBJ2-1; TRBD2 aligns across 13 bases. In germline, CDR1 is LNHNV, CDR2 YYDKDF (reference sequence). J was trimmed by 4 bases and V by 1 base; bases with no gene match: 7. The CDR3 is 18 residues long. CDR3 DNA sequence: TGTGCCACCAGCAGAGGGGGGACTAGCGGGATGGGTTACAATGAGCAGTTCTTC. This gives the protein CATSRGGTSGMGYNEQFF.

The chain combines TRBV6-5 with TRBJ2-4, with unresolved D. Trimming removed 8 bases from V and 0 bases from J, with 11 bases in between. Per the germline V gene, CDR1 is MNHEY and CDR2 is SVGAGI. CDR3 length equals 14 residues. This chain's CDR3 is CASYRYLAKNIQYF. The CDR3 DNA sequence: TGTGCCAGCTACAGATACCTAGCCAAAAACATTCAGTACTTC.

This chain joins TRBV24-1 and TRBJ2-1, with TRBD2 matching 10 bases. Germline trimming cut 3 bases from V and 4 bases from J; bases unmatched to any gene: 8. Germline V gives CDR1 KGHDR, CDR2 SFDVKD. The CDR3 covers 17 residues. The CDR3: CATSDADGAGGYNEQFF. The CDR3 nucleotides are TGTGCCACCAGTGATGCCGATGGAGCGGGAGGGTACAATGAGCAGTTCTTC.

This rearrangement joins TRBV6-5 to TRBJ2-1; 13 bases align to TRBD2. The CDR3 consists of 14 residues. The V segment lost 7 bases and the J segment 5 bases; nucleotides outside the gene matches: 2. CDR1 and CDR2 from the germline V gene are MNHEY and SVGAGI. The DNA of the CDR3 is TGTGCCAGCACTGGACTAGCGGGAGACAATGAGCAGTTCTTC. Translation: CASTGLAGDNEQFF.

The V gene is TRBV6-1, the J gene TRBJ2-7, with 12 bases identical to TRBD2. Germline CDR1 reads MNHNS; CDR2 reads SASEGT. The length of the CDR3 is 19 residues. Trimming at V came to 1 base and at J to 0 bases, leaving 10 bases not matched to a gene. The CDR3 protein is CASSEDGTSGLTLSYEQYF. The CDR3 DNA is TGTGCCAGCAGTGAAGACGGGACTAGCGGGCTGACTCTCTCCTACGAGCAGTACTTC.

This clone has just a few counts. The chain couples TRBV20-1 to TRBJ2-7, with a weak D call TRBD2 (6 bases). The CDR3 consists of 11 residues. Trimming removed 7 bases from V and 6 bases from J, with 13 bases in between. The germline V gene has CDR1 DFQATT and CDR2 SNEGSKA (reference sequence). The CDR3 DNA follows: TGCAGTGGACAGTCGGGGGTCGAGCAGTACTTC. This translates into CSGQSGVEQYF.

This chain connects TRBV5-1 to TRBJ2-1, with 12 bases identical to TRBD2. V dropped 2 bases and J dropped 10; count of bases not matched to a gene: 4. The CDR3 is 14 amino acids. The germline V gene encodes CDR1 SGHRS and CDR2 YFSETQ. DNA of the CDR3: TGCGCCAGCAGCTTTGGACTAGCGGGACGGGAGCAGTTCTTC. Translating it yields CASSFGLAGREQFF.